This T cell receptor beta chain was recovered during a study of T cell therapy after organ transplantation. Study conclusions and caveats: CD8 clonality fold change after therapy inversely tracked pretherapy clonality.

For this clone: The antigen is undetermined.

The repertoire was sequenced with immunoSEQ multiplex PCR; TCRdb's copy has only in-frame clones and lacks some. The sample records more than 15,000 clones, 85% being singletons. This CDR3 region has 16 residues. The germline V gene encodes CDR1 MNHEY and CDR2 SMNVEV (reference sequence). Germline trimming cut 2 bases from V and 6 bases from J; bases unmatched to any gene: 4. The time point here: 20-29 weeks after completion of therapy. The chain combines TRBV27 with TRBJ2-2; 12 nucleotides match TRBD2. The sequence came from a human patient who had received a solid organ transplant and had CMV disease. Some T cells may have come from the graft donor. The sample here was CD8+ T cells from blood, taken after autologous CMV-specific T cell therapy. The CDR3 DNA reads TGTGCCAGCAGTTTACTAGCGGGGGGGCCGTCCGGGGAGCTGTTTTTT. Translating gives CASSLLAGGPSGELFF.